This T cell receptor beta chain was sequenced during a study of blood T cell repertoires in COVID-19. Looking at the study overall: PBMCs, B-cell-depleted T cells, or T cells provided the cDNA or gDNA that made up the material.

This clone was seen just once. The method was immunoSEQ multiplex PCR; TCRdb's version includes in-frame clones alone and lacks a portion of them. The repertoire includes approximately 44,000 clones, roughly 85% of them detected once, and under 4.5% sits in the top ten. The CDR3 contains 15 residues. Germline CDR1 reads SGDLS; CDR2 reads YYNGEE. V lost 0 bases and J 5 bases, leaving 12 bases between the germline ends. Sequencing was performed on peripheral blood. The source of this sequence is a man between 60 and 70 years old with acute or convalescent COVID-19. The chain recombines TRBV9 with TRBJ1-5; D gene uncertain. CDR3 nucleotide sequence: TGTGCCAGCAGCGTAGCACCGACTGAGGATCAGCCCCAGCATTTT. It encodes CASSVAPTEDQPQHF. Full variable domain (rest looked up from reference TRBV9 and TRBJ1-5): DSGVTQTPKHLITATGQRVTLRCSPRSGDLSVYWYQQSLDQGLQFLIQYYNGEERAKGNILERFSAQQFPDLHSELNLSSLELGDSALYFCASSVAPTEDQPQHFGDGTRLSIL.